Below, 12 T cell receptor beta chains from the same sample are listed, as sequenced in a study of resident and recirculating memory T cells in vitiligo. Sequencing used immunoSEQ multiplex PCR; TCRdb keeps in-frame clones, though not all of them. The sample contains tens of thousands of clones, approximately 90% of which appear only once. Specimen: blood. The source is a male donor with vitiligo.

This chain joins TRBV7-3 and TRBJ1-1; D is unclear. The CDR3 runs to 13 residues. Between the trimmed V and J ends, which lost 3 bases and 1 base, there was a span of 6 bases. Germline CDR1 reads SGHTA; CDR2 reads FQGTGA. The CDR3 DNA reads TGTGCCAGCAGCTTCAGCGAGAACACTGAAGCTTTCTTT. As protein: CASSFSENTEAFF. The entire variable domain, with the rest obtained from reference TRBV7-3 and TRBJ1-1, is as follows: GAGVSQTPSNKVTEKGKYVELRCDPISGHTALYWYRQSLGQGPEFLIYFQGTGAADDSGLPNDRFFAVRPEGSVSTLKIQRTERGDSAVYLCASSFSENTEAFFGQGTRLTVV.

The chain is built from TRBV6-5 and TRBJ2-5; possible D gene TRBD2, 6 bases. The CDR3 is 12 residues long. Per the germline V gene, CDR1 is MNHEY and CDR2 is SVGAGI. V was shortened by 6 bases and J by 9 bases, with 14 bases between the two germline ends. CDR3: CASSQRRVPQYF. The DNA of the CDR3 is TGTGCCAGCAGCCAACGGAGGGTCCCCCAGTACTTC.

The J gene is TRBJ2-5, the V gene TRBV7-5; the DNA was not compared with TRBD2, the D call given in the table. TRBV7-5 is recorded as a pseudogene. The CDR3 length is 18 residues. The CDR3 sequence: CARSPAAGIRQSQETQYF. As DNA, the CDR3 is TGTGCCAGAAGCCCTGCCGCGGGCATACGCCAAAGCCAAGAGACCCAGTACTTC.

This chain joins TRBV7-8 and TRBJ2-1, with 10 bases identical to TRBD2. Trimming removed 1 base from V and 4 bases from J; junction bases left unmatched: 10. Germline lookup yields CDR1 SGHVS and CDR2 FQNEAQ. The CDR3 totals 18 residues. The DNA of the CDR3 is TGTGCCAGCAGCTTAGTAAGTCCGGGACTAGCGCGTTACAATGAGCAGTTCTTC. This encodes CASSLVSPGLARYNEQFF.

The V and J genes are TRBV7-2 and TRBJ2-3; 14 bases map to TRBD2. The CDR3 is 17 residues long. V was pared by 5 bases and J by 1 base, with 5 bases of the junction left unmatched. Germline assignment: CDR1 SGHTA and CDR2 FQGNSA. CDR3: CASSPRLAGGGTDTQYF. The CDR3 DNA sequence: TGTGCCAGCAGCCCAAGACTAGCGGGAGGGGGCACAGATACGCAGTATTTT.

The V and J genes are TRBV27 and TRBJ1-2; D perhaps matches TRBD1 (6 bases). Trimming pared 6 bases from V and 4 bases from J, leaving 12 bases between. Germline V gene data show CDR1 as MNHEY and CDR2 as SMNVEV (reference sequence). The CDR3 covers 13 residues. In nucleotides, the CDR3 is TGTGCCAGCAGACTGGGACACGGCTATGGCTACACCTTC. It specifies CASRLGHGYGYTF.

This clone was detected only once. The CDR3 nucleotides are TGTGCCAGCAGTCACCGCCGGGACACTTCAACACGTAATAGCAATCAGCCCCAGCATTTT. Its translation: CASSHRRDTSTRNSNQPQHF. The V and J genes are TRBV28 and TRBJ1-5, with D tentatively TRBD1 (6 bases). CDR3 length equals 20 residues. CDR1 MDHEN and CDR2 SYDVKM come from the germline V gene. V gave up 5 bases and J gave up 0 bases, with 26 bases separating them.

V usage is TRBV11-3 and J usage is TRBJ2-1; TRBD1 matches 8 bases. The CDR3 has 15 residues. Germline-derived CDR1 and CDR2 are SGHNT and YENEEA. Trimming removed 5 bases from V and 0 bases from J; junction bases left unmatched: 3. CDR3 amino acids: CASSPGTGSYNEQFF. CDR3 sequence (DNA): TGTGCCAGCAGCCCTGGGACAGGCTCCTACAATGAGCAGTTCTTC.

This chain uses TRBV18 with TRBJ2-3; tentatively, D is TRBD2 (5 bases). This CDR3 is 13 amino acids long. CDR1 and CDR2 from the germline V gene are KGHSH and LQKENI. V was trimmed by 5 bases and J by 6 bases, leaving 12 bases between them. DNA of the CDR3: TGTGCCAGCTCATTATCCGGGATGGATACGCAGTATTTT. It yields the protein CASSLSGMDTQYF.

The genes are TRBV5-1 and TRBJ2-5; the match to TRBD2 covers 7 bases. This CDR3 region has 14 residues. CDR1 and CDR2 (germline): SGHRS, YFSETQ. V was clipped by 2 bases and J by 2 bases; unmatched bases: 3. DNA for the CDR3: TGCGCCAGCAGCTTCTCAGCGGGACAAGAGACCCAGTACTTC. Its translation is CASSFSAGQETQYF.

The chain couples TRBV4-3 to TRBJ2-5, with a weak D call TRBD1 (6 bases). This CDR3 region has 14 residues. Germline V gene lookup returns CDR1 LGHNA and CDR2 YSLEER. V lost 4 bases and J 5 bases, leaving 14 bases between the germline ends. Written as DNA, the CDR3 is TGCGCCAGCAGCCTAGGGGGTCCTTCGGAGACCCAGTACTTC. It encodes CASSLGGPSETQYF.

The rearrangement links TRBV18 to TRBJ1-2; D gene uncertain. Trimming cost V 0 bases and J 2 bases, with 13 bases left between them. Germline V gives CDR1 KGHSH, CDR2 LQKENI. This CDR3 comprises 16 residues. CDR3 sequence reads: CASSPPNSLSNYGYTF. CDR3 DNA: TGTGCCAGCTCACCACCGAACAGCCTCAGCAACTATGGCTACACCTTC.